One sample yielded the 17 T cell receptor beta chains listed below, sequenced in a study of OX40 agonist ivuxolimab in advanced cancers. The data were produced by immunoSEQ multiplex PCR, yet TCRdb's version contains in-frame clones alone and is incomplete. Of roughly 56,000 clones listed, approximately 90% were seen once; the top ten hold more than 0.55%. Sequencing was performed on CD4+ or CD8+ T cells sorted from blood, taken in a trial of the OX40 agonist ivuxolimab. The receptors were gathered from an adult with an advanced solid tumor such as melanoma, head and neck, liver or kidney cancer.

The rearrangement links TRBV27 to TRBJ1-2; D is possibly TRBD1 (5 bases). This CDR3 region has 14 residues. Trimming shortened V by 9 bases and J by 4 bases, and 18 bases separated the two germline ends. Germline V gene data show CDR1 as MNHEY and CDR2 as SMNVEV (reference sequence). The CDR3 is CASKGLTWGYGYTF. CDR3 DNA sequence: TGTGCCAGTAAGGGACTCACTTGGGGCTATGGCTACACCTTC.

This clone was seen once. The chain recombines TRBV21-1 with TRBJ1-5. TRBV21-1 is deemed a pseudogene. The CDR3 loop spans 16 amino acids. The CDR3 loop reads CASSNRDPPRVPPQHF. DNA for the CDR3: TGTGCCAGCAGCAACCGGGACCCTCCGAGAGTACCGCCCCAGCATTTT.

The chain has TRBV10-1 and TRBJ2-3; 11 bases line up with TRBD2. CDR1 is WNHNN and CDR2 is SYGVQD in the germline V gene (reference sequence). The V gene end was trimmed by 4 bases and the J gene end by 6 bases; junction bases not matched to a gene: 3. This CDR3 has 14 amino acids. CDR3 nucleotide sequence: TGCGCCAGCAGTGCTAGCGGGAGGACCGATACGCAGTATTTT. Protein product: CASSASGRTDTQYF.

The chain employs TRBV5-1 and TRBJ1-1, with D tentatively TRBD1 (5 bases). The V gene's germline CDR1 is SGHRS and CDR2 YFSETQ. CDR3 length: 15 amino acids. Trimming removed 5 bases at V and 2 bases at J, with 16 bases between. The CDR3 nucleotides are TGCGCCAGCAGGTCAGGGACGATAGGAAACACTGAAGCTTTCTTT. Encoded protein: CASRSGTIGNTEAFF.

The gene calls are TRBV5-6 and TRBJ1-3; D remains ambiguous. The germline V and J ends were trimmed by 3 bases and 4 bases, with 17 bases remaining between them. Germline V gene data show CDR1 as SGHDT and CDR2 as YYEEEE. The CDR3 is made up of 16 amino acids. CDR3 in DNA: TGTGCCAGCAGCTCCGCCGGGCTCCGGGAGGGAAACACCATATATTTT. This encodes CASSSAGLREGNTIYF.

Here the CDR3 reads CAWSEDSQETQYF. The CDR3 DNA reads as TGTGCCTGGAGTGAGGACAGCCAAGAGACCCAGTACTTC. This chain connects TRBV30 to TRBJ2-5; maybe TRBD1 (6 bases). Germline V lookup: CDR1 GTSNPN, CDR2 SVGIG (reference sequence). CDR3 size: 13 residues. V lost 1 base to trimming and J lost 1 base, with 7 bases between them.

The J gene is TRBJ2-7, the V gene TRBV14; D is ambiguous. The length of the CDR3 is 15 residues. The germline V gene has CDR1 SGHDN and CDR2 FVKESK. V lost 0 bases to trimming and J lost 3 bases, with 12 bases between them. CDR3 protein: CASSQDSVSYYEQYF. Written as DNA, the CDR3 is TGTGCCAGCAGCCAAGACTCCGTTTCCTACTACGAGCAGTACTTC.

This sequence joins TRBV6-6 and TRBJ1-5; D is undetermined. The V gene lost 9 bases and the J gene lost 4 bases, with 13 bases spanning the gap. CDR3 size: 13 residues. Germline assignment: CDR1 MNHNY and CDR2 SVGAGI (reference sequence). CDR3 nucleotide sequence: TGTGCCAGTGGCCAATACTATAATCAGCCCCAGCATTTT. Translation: CASGQYYNQPQHF.

This sequence joins TRBV14 and TRBJ2-7; 8 bases are shared with TRBD2. J was trimmed by 5 bases and V by 3 bases; bases with no gene match: 12. The length of the CDR3 is 16 residues. CDR1 is SGHDN and CDR2 is FVKESK in the germline V gene. The CDR3 is CASSHPIAGSGDEQYF. The CDR3 region has the DNA TGTGCCAGCAGCCATCCTATAGCGGGGTCCGGGGACGAGCAGTACTTC.

The chain joins TRBV7-3 to TRBJ2-1; 14 positions agree with TRBD2. CDR3 length: 15 amino acids. Germline loops: CDR1 SGHTA, CDR2 FQGTGA. V shed 5 bases, J shed 6 bases, and the junction held 3 bases outside the gene matches. CDR3 nucleotide sequence: TGTGCCAGCAGCACGACTAGCGGGAGGGGCAATGAGCAGTTCTTC. Translating it yields CASSTTSGRGNEQFF.

The chain recombines TRBV6-5 with TRBJ1-4, with TRBD1 matching 7 bases. J lost 3 bases, V lost 2 bases, and 3 bases had no gene match. Germline CDR1 MNHEY, CDR2 SVGAGI. This CDR3 has 15 residues. The CDR3 nucleotides are TGTGCCAGCAGTTACAACAGGGGTGCTAATGAAAAACTGTTTTTT. Translating gives CASSYNRGANEKLFF.

This sequence joins TRBV30 and TRBJ2-2; 8 bases fit TRBD2. CDR3 length: 17 residues. Trimming removed 4 bases from V and 5 bases from J; junction bases left unmatched: 15. The germline CDR1 and CDR2 sequences are GTSNPN and SVGIG (reference sequence). The DNA of the CDR3 is TGTGCCTGGAAACGGCGCAGCGGGAGTATTTTGACCGGGGAGCTGTTTTTT. The encoded protein is CAWKRRSGSILTGELFF.

A few counts support this clone. The rearrangement joins TRBV30 to TRBJ1-1; the D gene is possibly TRBD1 (5 bases). Germline values: CDR1 GTSNPN, CDR2 SVGIG (reference sequence). Trimming removed 3 bases at V and 0 bases at J, with 14 bases between. The CDR3 covers 15 residues. CDR3 sequence: CAWRSQGPLNTEAFF. CDR3 in DNA: TGTGCCTGGAGGTCCCAGGGACCGTTGAACACTGAAGCTTTCTTT.

A single count supports this clone. The chain combines TRBV5-1 with TRBJ2-1; D tentatively fits TRBD1 or TRBD2 (6 bases each). Trimming took off 0 bases at V and 12 bases at J, with 19 bases between the two ends. The CDR3 consists of 15 residues. Germline values: CDR1 SGHRS, CDR2 YFSETQ. The CDR3 reads CASSLVRGEIGRQFF. The CDR3, as DNA: TGCGCCAGCAGCTTGGTTAGGGGGGAGATCGGAAGGCAGTTCTTC.

The CDR3 sequence is CASSFRSYTDTQYF. The CDR3 DNA is TGTGCCAGCAGCTTTAGGAGTTACACAGATACGCAGTATTTT. The chain combines TRBV9 with TRBJ2-3, with D unresolved. Germline CDR1 SGDLS, CDR2 YYNGEE. V was shortened by 4 bases and J by 2 bases, with 11 bases between the two germline ends. The CDR3 loop spans 14 amino acids.

This clone was observed a handful of times. This rearrangement joins TRBV7-9 to TRBJ1-4; tentative D call: TRBD1 (5 bases). Trimming took 6 bases from V and 6 from J, leaving 17 bases between them. Germline V CDR1 and CDR2: SEHNR, FQNEAQ (reference sequence). The CDR3 is 15 residues long. As DNA, the CDR3 is TGTGCCAGCAGTGATGGGCCTAAAGGGGATGAAAAACTGTTTTTT. Protein sequence: CASSDGPKGDEKLFF.

This sequence joins TRBV9 and TRBJ2-1; TRBD2 matches 10 bases. Per germline, CDR1 SGDLS and CDR2 YYNGEE. The V and J ends lost 3 bases and 6 bases, in that order; junction bases with no gene match: 15. CDR3 length: 18 amino acids. Here the CDR3 reads CASSARGVAGGLFNEQFF. The CDR3 DNA follows: TGTGCCAGCAGCGCCCGGGGGGTAGCGGGAGGATTATTCAATGAGCAGTTCTTC.